This T cell receptor (beta chain) derives from a study of tumor and adjacent non-tumor tissue in lung cancer (dated by TCRdb to 2017 to 2018). Regarding the complete study: The cohort included around twelve adenocarcinoma, 2 squamous cell carcinoma and 1 small cell lung cancer patients. The study compared bulk TCRbeta repertoires from lung tumor tissue and matched distant non-tumor lung tissue of approximately 14 lung cancer patients. Sequencing generated a total of approximately 130,000,000 productive TCRbeta reads, averaging around 4.2 million reads per sample. Among the approximately 15 patients, ages ranged from roughly 30 to 85 years, some 10 were men and 5 were women, and disease was TNM stage I to III. For each patient, one tumor sample and one normal lung sample were taken, giving under 35 paired specimens that underwent TCRbeta CDR3 sequencing.

The library was generated by multiplex PCR. Reads for this sample came from an Illumina HiSeq 2500. TCRbeta libraries were constructed through three rounds of nested PCR with primers (Table S4) according to protocols adapted from ARM-PCR. Before sequencing, PCR products of 200-500 bp were excised from the gel and purified with the QIAquick gel extraction kit. Turning to the authors' computational methods: Trimmomatic was used to clean the reads, FLASH merged the cleaned reads into complete CDR3 sequences, and MiTCR assigned the sequences to V(D)J germline segments. Clonal diversity was computed as the inverse Simpson's index with VDJtools. A read counted as productive if the sequence was in-frame and lacked a premature stop codon. TCRdb reprocessing: public reads trimmed at Q25 with fastp, clones called with MiXCR, in-frame beta chains kept. Here each entry gathers all rows of one CDR3 protein and keeps the most common genes and DNA. These V and J calls rely on TCRdb rather than the paper's analysis. This sample has around 140,000 distinct CDR3 sequences in its table, and around 61% of those were observed once. The biggest ten clones account for around a sixth of the sample.

Overall study outcomes, separate from this receptor: TCR diversity (inverse Simpson) was significantly higher in tumor than in normal lung tissue (431.37 vs 166.20, P = 0.0075, Mann-Whitney U test). Peripheral blood was not sequenced, so blood TCRbeta repertoires in these lung cancer patients were not examined. In normal lung, the top 100 clones accounted for a significantly larger cumulative share of the repertoire than in tumor tissue. Significantly higher TCR diversity was found in younger patients, and higher tumor TCR diversity was associated with shorter overall and disease-free survival. Only around 15 patients were included in the cohort, and the need for larger samples and more detailed clinical data was noted by the authors. The methods do not name the sequencing platform or mention unique molecular identifiers.

This clonotype was counted a single time. Its antigen is unknown. Mismatch with germline at one junction end may stem from a read error. RNA was isolated from bulk, unsorted tissue, and RNA quality was assessed with a NanoDrop ND-1000 and an Agilent 2100. All donors had newly diagnosed lung cancer, had not received prior chemotherapy, and were admitted for thoracic surgery in China between August and November 2014. Patients with previous radiotherapy or chemotherapy, or with another concurrent cancer, were excluded from the study. Surgical tissue pieces of 1-2 cm3 were preserved in RNAlater solution and stored at -80 °C until use. Based on the germline V gene, the CDR1 and CDR2 sequences are SGHAT and FQNNGV. The CDR3 starts with the cysteine, ends with the phenylalanine, and has 15 residues. The retained sequence is limited to the CDR3, 45 bases, with the frame set at the first base.

This TCR was sampled from a man between 60 and 70 years old with small cell lung cancer. The sequenced material came from lung tumor tissue. Rearrangement joined TRBV11-2 to TRBJ2-1; matching of 5 bases hints at TRBD1 as the D gene. The CDR3 loop reads CVISATRGMYNERFF. The DNA sequence is TGTGTCATCAGCGCCACAAGGGGTATGTACAATGAGCGGTTCTTC.